Listed here is a single TCR beta chain. Its cognate antigen has yet to be identified. There are no base qualities to consult, and no much larger clone falls within one base. This entry belongs to a study of T cells in narcolepsy listed by TCRdb under 2018. With respect to the entire study: Healthy control donors were enrolled in the study alongside patients who had narcolepsy type 1 or type 2 (NT1, NT2). The study sought autoreactive T cells targeting hypocretin neuron self-antigens (hypocretin, TRIB2) in narcolepsy patients, using TCR Vbeta sequencing to track clonotypes in blood and CSF. General findings and caveats noted by the study authors: Numbers of sequenced blood memory CD4+ clonotypes were comparable, averaging around 40,000 in patients and about 30,000 in controls. According to the report, autoreactive clonotypes were detected serially in the blood of the same patients and of different patients, but not in healthy controls. No sequences matching autoreactive T cell clones were present in some of the blood memory CD4+ repertoires from patients and controls. HCRT-specific and TRIB2-specific autoreactive clonotypes were highlighted in plots that compared CD4+ T cell clonotypes in CSF versus blood from the same patient.

Library generation was performed with the immunoSEQ multiplex PCR assay. Imported from immuneACCESS, the table was reduced by TCRdb to in-frame sequences with V and J called. These copies leave out some clones; in studies compared against another copy, an unresolved V gene accounts for under half, and the cause of the remainder is not known. The sample includes some 25,000 clones, with approximately 85% observed a single time. The ten largest clonotypes hold approximately 1.3% of the sample. Memory CD4+ T cells were sorted ex vivo from peripheral blood of narcolepsy patients and healthy controls for TCR Vbeta sequencing. The germline V gene (reference sequence) gives CDR1 as MNHNY and CDR2 as SVGAGI. The CDR3 contains 16 residues, cysteine and phenylalanine counted. Only the CDR3 region is kept as DNA, spanning 48 bases read in frame from base 1. Trimming removed 2 bases from V and 8 bases from J; the gene matches leave 10 bases unexplained.

This chain is built from TRBV6-6 and TRBJ2-1; 9 junctional bases match TRBD1. The sequenced material came from CD45RA- memory CD4+ T cells from PBMCs. The cell subset or site label, as the study defines it: memory T cells sorted ex vivo from peripheral blood. This TCR derives from a human donor with narcolepsy. The DNA reads TGTGCCAGCAGTTACGGGGGGACAGGGTATAGAGATGAGCAGTTCTTC. Translation gives CASSYGGTGYRDEQFF.